This is a list of T cell receptor beta chains from one sample in a study of T cells in Graves' hyperthyroidism and ophthalmopathy. TCRdb re-derived calls from the multiplex PCR reads in MiXCR, one entry per CDR3 protein. The sample carries around 600,000 distinct CDR3 sequences, roughly 15% recorded once. The sample was blood. The receptors here all came from a woman aged 50 to 60 with Graves' ophthalmopathy. CDR3s include the opening cysteine and the closing phenylalanine or tryptophan. A D gene is named only where the DNA matches it firmly. Only part of the rows carry a size: once, few, many, or a class if the clone is expanded.

TGTGCCAGCAGTTCCGACAGGGCGAACTACGAGCAGTACTTC	CASSSDRANYEQYF	TRBV12-3/TRBV12-4	many	TRBJ2-7	TRBD1
TGTGCCAGTCACCGGAGCGGGATTCTAAACATTCAGTACTTC	CASHRSGILNIQYF	TRBV2	many	TRBJ2-4	TRBD2
TGTGCCAGCAGCTTAGGGGGATCTACCTACAATGAGCAGTTCTTC	CASSLGGSTYNEQFF	TRBV7-3	many	TRBJ2-1	NA
TGTGCCAGCAGCCTCCAGGATGGGACTGAAGCTTTCTTT	CASSLQDGTEAFF	TRBV7-3	NA	TRBJ1-1	NA
TGTGCCAGCAGTTTGCGGGTCCAGAGCAATGAGCAGTTCTTC	CASSLRVQSNEQFF	TRBV27	many	TRBJ2-1	NA
TGCGCCAGCAGCCACGACACTAGCGGGAGTGGGAATGAGCAGTTCTTC	CASSHDTSGSGNEQFF	TRBV5-1	many	TRBJ2-1	TRBD2
TGTGCCAGCAGCCAAATGGGACAGGGGGCAGAAGCTTTCTTT	CASSQMGQGAEAFF	TRBV3-1	many	TRBJ1-1	TRBD1
TGTGCCATCAGTGACTCCGGACAGGCCTACGAGCAGTACTTC	CAISDSGQAYEQYF	TRBV10-3	NA	TRBJ2-7	TRBD1
TGTGCCAGCAGTTACTCGAGGACTAGCGGGTACCCTTACGAGCAGTACTTC	CASSYSRTSGYPYEQYF	TRBV6-2/TRBV6-3	few	TRBJ2-7	TRBD2
TGTGCCAGCAGTCCCCCGGACAGGGTATGGCCTAACTATGGCTACACCTTC	CASSPPDRVWPNYGYTF	TRBV28	many	TRBJ1-2	TRBD1
TGTGCCAGCAGTTTATTACTTCGAAGTGAGCAGTTCTTC	CASSLLLRSEQFF	TRBV28	few	TRBJ2-1	NA